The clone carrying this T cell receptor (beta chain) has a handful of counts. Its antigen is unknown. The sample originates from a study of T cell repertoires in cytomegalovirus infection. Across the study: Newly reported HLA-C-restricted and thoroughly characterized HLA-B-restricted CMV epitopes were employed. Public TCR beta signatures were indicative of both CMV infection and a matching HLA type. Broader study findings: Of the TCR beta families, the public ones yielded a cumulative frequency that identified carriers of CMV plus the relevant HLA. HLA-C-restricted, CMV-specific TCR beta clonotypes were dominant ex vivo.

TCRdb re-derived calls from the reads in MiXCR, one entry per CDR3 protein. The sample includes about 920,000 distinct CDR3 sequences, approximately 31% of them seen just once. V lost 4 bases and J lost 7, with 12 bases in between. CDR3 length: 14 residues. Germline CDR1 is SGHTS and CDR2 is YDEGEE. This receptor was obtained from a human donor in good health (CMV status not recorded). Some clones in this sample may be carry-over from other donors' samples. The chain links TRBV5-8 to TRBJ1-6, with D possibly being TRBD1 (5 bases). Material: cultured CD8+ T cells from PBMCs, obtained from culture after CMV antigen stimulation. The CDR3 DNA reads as TGTGCCAGCAGCATGGACACCAGGAATTCACCCCTCCACTTT. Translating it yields CASSMDTRNSPLHF.